This T cell receptor (beta chain) was captured in a study of blood T cell repertoires in COVID-19. Study at large: Acute-phase and convalescent COVID-19 samples originated in the United States, Italy and Spain. Sources were T cells, B-cell-depleted T cells, or PBMCs; the material itself was cDNA or gDNA.

Authors' analysis steps: Quantification of nucleated cells was approximated via reference gene primer amplification. Generated by immunoSEQ multiplex PCR, the TCRdb table keeps only in-frame clones and is missing some. The V and J calls and clone size were taken over from that table, and D and trimming were inferred from the DNA. The sample has under 30,000 clones, about nine tenths seen once. J gave up 7 bases and V 6 bases, and 9 bases lay outside the gene matches. Germline V CDR1 and CDR2: MNHEY, SMNVEV (reference sequence). The CDR3 runs to 14 residues. This chain links TRBV27 with TRBJ1-3, with TRBD1 matching 7 bases. The sample consisted of peripheral blood. This clonotype was sampled from an elderly woman with active or convalescent COVID-19. Here the CDR3 reads CASSNTGAGNTIYF. The CDR3 DNA is TGTGCCAGCAGCAATACAGGGGCGGGGAACACCATATATTTT.